This T cell receptor beta chain originates from a study of blood T cell repertoires in COVID-19. The wider study: Donors in the United States, Italy and Spain gave samples during acute or convalescent COVID-19. T cells, B-cell-depleted T cells, or PBMCs supplied cDNA or gDNA.

The germline V gene encodes CDR1 MNHEY and CDR2 SVGAGI. CDR3 size: 13 residues. The trim removed 6 bases at V and 5 bases at J, leaving 7 bases unmatched. As handled by the study authors: Using reference gene primer amplification, nucleated cell counts were estimated. Profiling relied on immunoSEQ multiplex PCR, and the TCRdb table lists in-frame clones only, not all of them. The DNA was the basis for D and trimming; V, J and clone size are from that table. The sample yields about 160,000 clones, roughly nine tenths seen once. V gene TRBV6-5 combines with J gene TRBJ2-7; 7 bases fit TRBD1. The TCR was taken from a man aged 55 to 69 with active or convalescent COVID-19. Input material: peripheral blood. Here the CDR3 reads CASRLGQADEQYF. The CDR3, as DNA: TGTGCCAGCAGATTAGGACAGGCCGACGAGCAGTACTTC.